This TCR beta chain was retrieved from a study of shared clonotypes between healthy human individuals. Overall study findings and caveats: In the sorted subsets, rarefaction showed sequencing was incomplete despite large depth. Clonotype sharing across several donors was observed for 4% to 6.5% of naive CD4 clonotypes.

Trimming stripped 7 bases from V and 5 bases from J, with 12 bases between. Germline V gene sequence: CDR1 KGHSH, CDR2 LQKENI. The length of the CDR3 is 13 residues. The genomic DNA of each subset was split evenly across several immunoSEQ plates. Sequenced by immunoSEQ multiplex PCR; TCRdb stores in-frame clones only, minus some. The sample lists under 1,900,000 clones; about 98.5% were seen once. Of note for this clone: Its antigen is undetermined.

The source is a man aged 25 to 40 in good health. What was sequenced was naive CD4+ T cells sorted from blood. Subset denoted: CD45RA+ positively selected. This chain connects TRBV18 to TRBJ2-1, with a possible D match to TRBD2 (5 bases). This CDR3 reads CASLLGVNNEQFF. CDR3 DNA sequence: TGTGCCAGCTTATTGGGAGTCAACAATGAGCAGTTCTTC. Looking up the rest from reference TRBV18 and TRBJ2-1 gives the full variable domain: NAGVMQNPRHLVRRRGQEARLRCSPMKGHSHVYWYRQLPEEGLKFMVYLQKENIIDESGMPKERFSAEFPKEGPSILRIQQVVRGDSAAYFCASLLGVNNEQFFGPGTRLTVL.